This T cell receptor beta chain was identified in a study of Graves' ophthalmopathy and Graves' hyperthyroidism. The study amplified TCR beta CDR3 regions using RNA transcripts. The library came from an HTBI-primed first-round RT-PCR and a second-round multiplex PCR. TCRdb recomputed calls from the multiplex PCR reads with MiXCR, one row per CDR3 protein. The table has hundreds of thousands of distinct CDR3 sequences, 22% seen once; the top ten hold approximately 7%. Ten or more counts support this clonotype. Deletions cut 3 bases from V and 5 bases from J, with 19 bases between. In germline, CDR1 is SGHNT, CDR2 YENEEA. This CDR3 is built from 16 residues.

The V gene is TRBV11-3, the J gene TRBJ2-5; perhaps TRBD2 as D (6 bases). The TCR was taken from a woman aged 18-29 years with stable Graves' hyperthyroidism. Some clones in this sample may be carry-over from other donors' samples. Sequenced material: peripheral blood. The CDR3: CASSFLLWGRRETQYF. The CDR3 DNA reads TGTGCCAGCAGCTTTCTCCTTTGGGGGAGGAGGGAGACCCAGTACTTC.